This T cell receptor beta chain was retrieved from a study of T cell responses to AZD1222 COVID-19 vaccine. Broader study findings: An increase in Spike-specific TCR breadth and depth was observed after two AZD1222 doses. Nearly half of spike-specific TCRs reportedly go after variant regions that carry no mutations. No repertoire was sampled before or during the peak T cell response, only after it. Clonal diversity was possibly underestimated, and white British individuals and females predominated among donors.

The table came from immunoSEQ multiplex PCR; TCRdb's copy has only in-frame clones and leaves some out. The sample includes about 140,000 clones, approximately 93% of them seen just once. Details on this clone: Antigen unknown.

J was trimmed by 4 bases and V by 5 bases; bases with no gene match: 11. CDR3 length: 16 amino acids. CDR1 SEHNR and CDR2 FQNEAQ come from the germline V gene (reference sequence). The chain employs TRBV7-9 and TRBJ2-1, with 7 bases lining up with TRBD1. The sequence was obtained from an adult who had recovered from COVID-19. The source was peripheral blood, collected after recovery from COVID-19. The CDR3 sequence is CASSPTQGSKYNEQFF. In DNA form, the CDR3 reads TGTGCCAGCAGCCCAACACAGGGGTCAAAGTACAATGAGCAGTTCTTC.